One and the same sample provided the 3 T cell receptor beta chains below, sequenced in a study of cytomegalovirus exposure and HLA in healthy donors listed by TCRdb under 2017. Library preparation was by the immunoSEQ multiplex PCR assay. A mixture of 60 forward primers for TCR Vbeta segments and 13 reverse primers for TCR Jbeta segments was used in the multiplex PCR. Not all clones reach the TCRdb copy of this immuneACCESS table, which keeps in-frame sequences only. Checked studies attribute under half of the gap to unresolved V genes and leave the rest unexplained. The sample data list 150,000 to 200,000 clones, and 75% to 85% of these were observed just once. In total, the top ten clones hold less than 1.5% of the sample. Sequencing input: PBMCs. The receptors stem from a man aged 18 to 35 in good health and CMV-seronegative.

This chain uses TRBV7-9 with TRBJ1-6; D ambiguous. Trimming removed 1 base at V and 0 bases at J, with 10 bases between. Per germline, CDR1 SEHNR and CDR2 FQNEAQ (reference sequence). The CDR3 totals 17 residues. In DNA form, the CDR3 reads TGTGCCAGCAGCTTAGGTATAGGGAGCTCCTATAATTCACCCCTCCACTTT. Translated: CASSLGIGSSYNSPLHF.

The J gene is TRBJ2-5, the V gene TRBV5-1, with D possibly TRBD1 on 6 matching bases. V lost 2 bases and J 3 bases, leaving 23 bases between the germline ends. The CDR3 contains 18 residues. Germline V lookup: CDR1 SGHRS, CDR2 YFSETQ. Here the CDR3 reads CASSFGGDSWGLKETQYF. The CDR3 DNA sequence: TGCGCCAGCAGCTTCGGTGGAGACTCCTGGGGGCTCAAAGAGACCCAGTACTTC. The full variable domain, in which reference TRBV5-1 and TRBJ2-5 provide the parts outside the CDR3, is KAGVTQTPRYLIKTRGQQVTLSCSPISGHRSVSWYQQTPGQGLQFLFEYFSETQRNKGNFPGRFSGRQFSNSRSEMNVSTLELGDSALYLCASSFGGDSWGLKETQYFGPGTRLLVL.

The chain links TRBV4-1 to TRBJ2-5; a possible D gene is TRBD2 (7 bases). Germline V gene data show CDR1 as MGHRA and CDR2 as YSYEKL. The CDR3 totals 16 residues. The V end lost 0 bases, the J end lost 5 bases, and 16 bases lay between the germline ends. The CDR3: CASSQEGRGAIETQYF. The CDR3 DNA follows: TGCGCCAGCAGCCAAGAAGGGAGGGGGGCAATCGAGACCCAGTACTTC.